The 31 T cell receptor beta chains presented below share a single source sample, sequenced in a study of cytomegalovirus exposure and HLA in healthy donors. Vbeta (60) and Jbeta (13) primers were used in the PCR. TCRdb's table, derived via immunoSEQ multiplex PCR, lists solely in-frame clones and lacks some. The sample data list roughly 120,000 clones. The source material was PBMCs. The source is a man between 18 and 35 years old in good health and CMV-seronegative.

The chain is built from TRBV11-3 and TRBJ1-3; possibly TRBD1 for D (6 bases). Germline V gene data show CDR1 as SGHNT and CDR2 as YENEEA. The CDR3 is 14 amino acids. Trimming shortened V by 5 bases and J by 2 bases, and 10 bases separated the two germline ends. The CDR3 spells CASSRGGTGNTIYF. The CDR3 bases are TGTGCCAGCAGCCGAGGGGGAACTGGAAACACCATATATTTT.

CDR3 sequence: CASSFYRGVSYNEQFF. The DNA of the CDR3 is TGTGCCAGCAGCTTTTACAGGGGGGTCTCCTACAATGAGCAGTTCTTC. J is TRBJ2-1 and V is TRBV5-6; 8 bases are a match to TRBD1. The CDR3 is 16 residues long. Germline V gene sequence: CDR1 SGHDT, CDR2 YYEEEE. Losses at the gene ends were 2 bases for V and 0 bases for J; bases not matched to a gene: 4. Full variable domain (outside the CDR3, taken from reference TRBV5-6 and TRBJ2-1): DAGVTQSPTHLIKTRGQQVTLRCSPKSGHDTVSWYQQALGQGPQFIFQYYEEEERQRGNFPDRFSGHQFPNYSSELNVNALLLGDSALYLCASSFYRGVSYNEQFFGPGTRLTVL.

The rearrangement uses TRBV28 and TRBJ1-1; TRBD1 might be the D (5 bases). V lost 1 base, J lost 7 bases, and 7 bases lay in between. The CDR3 is made up of 12 amino acids. In germline, CDR1 is MDHEN, CDR2 SYDVKM. This CDR3 reads CASSLYGGEAFF. In nucleotides, the CDR3 is TGTGCCAGCAGTTTATACGGGGGTGAAGCTTTCTTT. The whole variable domain, remainder taken from reference TRBV28 and TRBJ1-1, is DVKVTQSSRYLVKRTGEKVFLECVQDMDHENMFWYRQDPGLGLRLIYFSYDVKMKEKGDIPEGYSVSREKKERFSLILESASTNQTSMYLCASSLYGGEAFFGQGTRLTVV.

The rearrangement links TRBV7-4 to TRBJ2-1, with D possibly being TRBD1 (6 bases). V lost 7 bases and J lost 2, with 21 bases in between. The CDR3 is 17 amino acids. Germline V gives CDR1 SGHVT, CDR2 SQSDAQ. The CDR3 spells CASNLYSTGQPYNEQFF. As DNA, the CDR3 is TGTGCCAGCAACCTCTATTCAACCGGACAGCCCTACAATGAGCAGTTCTTC. Together with reference TRBV7-4 and TRBJ2-1, the CDR3 gives the full variable domain: GAGVSQSPRYKVAKRGRDVALRCDSISGHVTLYWYRQTLGQGSEVLTYSQSDAQRDKSGRPSGRFSAERPERSVSTLKIQRTEQGDSAVYLCASNLYSTGQPYNEQFFGPGTRLTVL.

The V and J genes are TRBV18 and TRBJ2-1, with 9 bases lining up with TRBD2. This CDR3 has 17 residues. The trim removed 2 bases at V and 5 bases at J, leaving 10 bases unmatched. CDR1 and CDR2 from the germline V gene are KGHSH and LQKENI. CDR3 region: CASSPNFAASGDNEQFF. In nucleotides, the CDR3 is TGTGCCAGCTCACCAAATTTCGCGGCTAGCGGGGACAATGAGCAGTTCTTC.

This rearrangement joins TRBV5-6 to TRBJ2-2; tentative D call: TRBD2 (5 bases). Germline-derived CDR1 and CDR2 are SGHDT and YYEEEE. V was cut by 8 bases and J by 2 bases, with 16 bases left in between. The CDR3 runs 15 residues. The CDR3 sequence: CASGKRRTNTGELFF. The CDR3 DNA reads TGTGCCAGTGGGAAGCGGAGGACTAACACCGGGGAGCTGTTTTTT.

The J gene is TRBJ2-5, the V gene TRBV5-1; 9 bases map to TRBD1. The last part of the DNA fits TRBJ2-7 better; the J call may be wrong. This CDR3 has 15 residues. CDR1 SGHRS and CDR2 YFSETQ come from the germline V gene. The CDR3 loop reads CASSPGTGSSYEQYF. The CDR3 DNA follows: TGCGCCAGCAGTCCCGGGACAGGGAGTTCCTACGAGCAGTACTTC.

This chain connects TRBV10-3 to TRBJ2-7; 7 bases match TRBD1. In germline, CDR1 is ENHRY, CDR2 SYGVKD. The CDR3 spans 16 residues. Unmatched junction bases numbered 10, after V lost 2 bases and J lost 3 bases. CDR3 in DNA: TGTGCCATCAGTGAGGCCCCCGGGACAGCTCACTACGAGCAGTACTTC. Protein sequence: CAISEAPGTAHYEQYF.

The J gene is TRBJ2-2, the V gene TRBV11-2, with TRBD1 matching 9 bases. CDR3 length equals 14 residues. V was pared by 6 bases and J by 4 bases, with 3 bases of the junction left unmatched. Per the germline V gene, CDR1 is SGHAT and CDR2 is FQNNGV. The CDR3 coding sequence is TGTGCCAGCAGTAACAGGGGGCGCACCGGGGAGCTGTTTTTT. Amino acid sequence: CASSNRGRTGELFF.

The V gene is TRBV7-6, the J gene TRBJ2-3; 8 bases match TRBD2. V shed 5 bases and J 1 base; nucleotides not matched to a gene: 5. The length of the CDR3 is 15 residues. The germline gives CDR1 SGHVS, CDR2 FNYEAQ. The CDR3 DNA sequence: TGTGCCAGCAGCCCTGACGGGAGGGGCACAGATACGCAGTATTTT. Its translation: CASSPDGRGTDTQYF.

V is TRBV18 and J is TRBJ1-1; D remains ambiguous. V gave up 5 bases and J gave up 3 bases, with 7 bases separating them. CDR1 and CDR2 from the germline V gene are KGHSH and LQKENI. The CDR3 length is 12 residues. CDR3 coding DNA: TGTGCCAGCTCAAAGAGGGACACTGAAGCTTTCTTT. This gives the protein CASSKRDTEAFF. The whole variable domain, filled in from reference TRBV18 and TRBJ1-1, reads NAGVMQNPRHLVRRRGQEARLRCSPMKGHSHVYWYRQLPEEGLKFMVYLQKENIIDESGMPKERFSAEFPKEGPSILRIQQVVRGDSAAYFCASSKRDTEAFFGQGTRLTVV.

This sequence joins TRBV19 and TRBJ2-7; no clear D gene. V was shortened by 3 bases and J by 2 bases, with 11 bases between the two germline ends. The CDR3 spans 14 residues. Per germline, CDR1 LNHDA and CDR2 SQIVND (reference sequence). The CDR3 region has the DNA TGTGCCAGTAGTATGGGCAGAATAGCCTACGAGCAGTACTTC. This gives the protein CASSMGRIAYEQYF.

The chain links TRBV28 to TRBJ2-1; TRBD1 aligns across 8 bases. Per the germline V gene, CDR1 is MDHEN and CDR2 is SYDVKM. The V and J ends lost 6 bases and 10 bases, in that order; junction bases with no gene match: 5. The CDR3 spans 12 residues. CDR3 residues: CASSTGGTEQFF. Here the CDR3 DNA reads TGTGCCAGCAGCACAGGGGGTACGGAGCAGTTCTTC.

The chain couples TRBV30 to TRBJ2-2; D remains unclear. The length of the CDR3 is 13 residues. The ends were cut back, 1 base at V and 4 bases at J, with 7 bases in the middle. The germline V gene encodes CDR1 GTSNPN and CDR2 SVGIG (reference sequence). CDR3 bases: TGTGCCTGGAGTGGTCGAGGCACCGGGGAGCTGTTTTTT. Its protein product is CAWSGRGTGELFF.

The chain recombines TRBV5-1 with TRBJ2-7; 7 bases are a match to TRBD1. V was clipped by 2 bases and J by 4 bases; unmatched bases: 9. CDR3 length: 15 amino acids. Germline values: CDR1 SGHRS, CDR2 YFSETQ. CDR3 in DNA: TGCGCCAGCAGCTTCGCCGGGACAGTTTCATACGAGCAGTACTTC. Translation: CASSFAGTVSYEQYF.

The chain carries TRBV28 and TRBJ1-1, with 9 bases matching TRBD1. The germline CDR1 and CDR2 sequences are MDHEN and SYDVKM. The CDR3 runs to 15 residues. V was pared by 4 bases and J by 3 bases, with 6 bases of the junction left unmatched. CDR3 in amino acids: CASSSRRTGDTEAFF. Here the CDR3 DNA reads TGTGCCAGCAGTTCAAGGCGGACAGGGGACACTGAAGCTTTCTTT.

The chain employs TRBV13 and TRBJ2-5, with D perhaps TRBD2 (5 bases). Germline V gene data show CDR1 as PRHDT and CDR2 as FYEKMQ (reference sequence). Trimming cost V 5 bases and J 6 bases, with 19 bases left between them. The CDR3 runs to 15 residues. Written as DNA, the CDR3 is TGTGCCAGCAGCGAGGGCCCTGATAGTCCGAAGACCCAGTACTTC. Encoded protein: CASSEGPDSPKTQYF.

This CDR3 reads CASSRLDIKVGNTIYF. The CDR3 bases are TGTGCCAGCAGCCGACTGGACATAAAGGTCGGAAACACCATATATTTT. The chain employs TRBV5-6 and TRBJ1-3; the D gene is possibly TRBD1 (5 bases). Germline V gene data show CDR1 as SGHDT and CDR2 as YYEEEE. The CDR3 sequence is 16 residues long. Trimming shortened V by 4 bases and J by 4 bases, and 18 bases separated the two germline ends.

The chain carries TRBV7-9 and TRBJ2-5, with 8 bases that match TRBD2. Gene TRBJ2-7 matches the end of the DNA better, so the J call may be wrong. The CDR3 has 14 amino acids. Germline CDR1 is SEHNR and CDR2 is FQNEAQ (reference sequence). CDR3 sequence: CASFGGGRTYEQYF. The CDR3 bases are TGTGCCAGCTTCGGCGGCGGGAGGACCTACGAGCAGTACTTC.

The chain couples TRBV25-1 to TRBJ2-7; 8 nucleotides align to TRBD2. J was trimmed by 0 bases and V by 5 bases; bases with no gene match: 0. Germline-derived CDR1 and CDR2 are MGHDK and SYGVNS. The CDR3 contains 13 residues. The CDR3 DNA sequence: TGTGCCAGCAGTAGCGGGAGCTCCTACGAGCAGTACTTC. Its translation: CASSSGSSYEQYF.

The chain joins TRBV6-1 to TRBJ2-1; the match to TRBD1 covers 9 bases. The CDR3 consists of 15 residues. Germline V gene data show CDR1 as MNHNS and CDR2 as SASEGT. The trim removed 3 bases at V and 14 bases at J, leaving 14 bases unmatched. The CDR3 bases are TGTGCCAGCAGTGAGCCCCCCGGGACAGGGAATATAAAGTTCTTC. It yields the protein CASSEPPGTGNIKFF.

This rearrangement joins TRBV30 to TRBJ2-7; TRBD2 aligns across 10 bases. Germline assignment: CDR1 GTSNPN and CDR2 SVGIG (reference sequence). The junction had 16 bases not matched to a gene; V was cut back by 1 base and J by 7 bases. This CDR3 has 17 residues. The CDR3 DNA follows: TGTGCCTGGAGTGGGACCTCCGGGACTAGCGCAGAGGGGGAGCAGTACTTC. Encoded protein: CAWSGTSGTSAEGEQYF.

The chain is built from TRBV5-4 and TRBJ2-7, with 11 bases lining up with TRBD1. The CDR3 sequence is 15 residues long. Germline values: CDR1 SGHNT, CDR2 YYREEE (reference sequence). V dropped 5 bases and J dropped 3; count of bases not matched to a gene: 7. In nucleotides, the CDR3 is TGTGCCAGCAGGTCAGGACAGGGGGCGATCTACGAGCAGTACTTC. Translating it yields CASRSGQGAIYEQYF.

The chain carries TRBV28 and TRBJ2-1; 10 positions agree with TRBD2. CDR1 is MDHEN and CDR2 is SYDVKM in the germline V gene. Trimming at V came to 5 bases and at J to 6 bases, leaving 13 bases not matched to a gene. This CDR3 contains 17 residues. The CDR3 sequence: CASSPREREGWGNEQFF. The CDR3 coding sequence is TGTGCCAGCAGTCCCCGGGAGCGGGAGGGTTGGGGCAATGAGCAGTTCTTC.

The rearrangement joins TRBV15 to TRBJ1-2, with 7 positions matching TRBD1. The CDR3 is 13 amino acids. Looked up from germline, CDR1 is LNHNV and CDR2 is YYDKDF (reference sequence). Trimming cost V 5 bases and J 4 bases; bases outside gene matches: 4. CDR3 sequence reads: CATSPRQGYGYTF. The CDR3 region has the DNA TGTGCCACCAGCCCTAGACAGGGCTATGGCTACACCTTC.

The V gene is TRBV4-2, the J gene TRBJ2-1; 11 nucleotides agree with TRBD2. J was trimmed by 3 bases and V by 0 bases; bases with no gene match: 1. In germline, CDR1 is LGHNA, CDR2 YNFKEQ. This CDR3 is 16 amino acids long. Written as DNA, the CDR3 is TGTGCCAGCAGCCAAGATGGGACTAGCGGCTACAATGAGCAGTTCTTC. It encodes CASSQDGTSGYNEQFF.

The genes are TRBV25-1 and TRBJ1-4; 10 bases match TRBD1. Trimming cost V 2 bases and J 12 bases; bases outside gene matches: 6. This CDR3 region has 14 residues. Germline V gene sequence: CDR1 MGHDK, CDR2 SYGVNS. The CDR3 loop is CASSEIGDRGELFF. The CDR3, as DNA: TGTGCCAGCAGTGAAATCGGGGACAGGGGAGAACTGTTTTTT.

The chain uses TRBV7-9 and TRBJ2-1; perhaps TRBD2 as D (6 bases). Germline lookup yields CDR1 SEHNR and CDR2 FQNEAQ (reference sequence). V dropped 2 bases and J dropped 6 bases, with 17 bases sitting between them. The CDR3 runs to 16 residues. Here the CDR3 reads CASSLRVVGGTNEQFF. CDR3 DNA sequence: TGTGCCAGCAGCTTAAGGGTCGTGGGCGGGACCAATGAGCAGTTCTTC.

This chain joins TRBV27 and TRBJ1-4; possibly TRBD1 for D (5 bases). Germline CDR1 MNHEY, CDR2 SMNVEV (reference sequence). This CDR3 spans 16 amino acids. Deletions cut 6 bases from V and 2 bases from J, with 16 bases between. The CDR3 sequence is CASSLSGGGTNEKLFF. In DNA, the CDR3 is TGTGCCAGCAGCCTCTCCGGGGGGGGTACTAATGAAAAACTGTTTTTT.

This rearrangement joins TRBV29-1 to TRBJ1-2, with TRBD1 matching over 9 bases. In germline, CDR1 is SQVTM, CDR2 ANQGSEA. CDR3 size: 11 residues. The junction had 2 bases not matched to a gene; V was cut back by 4 bases and J by 8 bases. CDR3 DNA sequence: TGCAGCGTTGCGGGACAGGGAGGCTACACCTTC. Residues: CSVAGQGGYTF.

The rearrangement links TRBV6-4 to TRBJ2-3; TRBD1 agrees at 10 bases. V shed 7 bases and J 5 bases; nucleotides not matched to a gene: 9. The CDR3 contains 15 residues. CDR1 is MRHNA, CDR2 SNTAGT, per germline. This CDR3 is CASTAGTGVGDTQYF. CDR3 nucleotides: TGTGCCAGCACCGCCGGGACAGGGGTGGGAGATACGCAGTATTTT.